The next 19 T cell receptor beta chains were all read from a single sample in a study of lymphopenia after photon versus proton radiotherapy. Assay: immunoSEQ multiplex PCR; the TCRdb copy retains only in-frame clones and omits some. The repertoire holds more than 70,000 clones, with 65% to 85% as singletons. The source was peripheral blood, collected from a patient treated with proton-based radiotherapy. The origin of the receptors is a man aged 55 to 69 with pancreatic cancer.

The gene calls are TRBV10-1 and TRBJ2-3; D may match TRBD1 or TRBD2 (5 bases each). This CDR3 spans 18 amino acids. The V end lost 2 bases, the J end lost 1 base, and 19 bases lay between the germline ends. Germline CDR1 is WNHNN and CDR2 is SYGVQD (reference sequence). CDR3 region: CASSEKKERGTRTDTQYF. In nucleotides, the CDR3 is TGCGCCAGCAGTGAGAAGAAGGAGCGAGGGACCCGCACAGATACGCAGTATTTT.

This sequence joins TRBV5-1 and TRBJ2-7; TRBD2 agrees at 11 bases. This CDR3 spans 15 amino acids. V gave up 2 bases and J gave up 2 bases; unmatched junction bases: 3. Germline V gene sequence: CDR1 SGHRS, CDR2 YFSETQ. Here the CDR3 reads CASSLGTSGPYEQYF. CDR3 nucleotides: TGCGCCAGCAGCTTAGGGACTAGCGGACCCTACGAGCAGTACTTC. The whole variable domain, remainder taken from reference TRBV5-1 and TRBJ2-7, is KAGVTQTPRYLIKTRGQQVTLSCSPISGHRSVSWYQQTPGQGLQFLFEYFSETQRNKGNFPGRFSGRQFSNSRSEMNVSTLELGDSALYLCASSLGTSGPYEQYFGPGTRLTVT.

This clone was observed a single time. The chain recombines TRBV2 with TRBJ2-7; D possibly matches TRBD1 or TRBD2 (5 bases each). Germline loops: CDR1 SNHLY, CDR2 FYNNEI. The CDR3 runs to 13 residues. V lost 8 bases and J lost 2, with 13 bases in between. The CDR3 DNA sequence: TGTGCCAGCTTCCTAAGGGACCCCTACGAGCAGTACTTC. Protein product: CASFLRDPYEQYF. Full variable domain (missing parts from reference TRBV2 and TRBJ2-7): EPEVTQTPSHQVTQMGQEVILRCVPISNHLYFYWYRQILGQKVEFLVSFYNNEISEKSEIFDDQFSVERPDGSNFTLKIRSTKLEDSAMYFCASFLRDPYEQYFGPGTRLTVT.

V is TRBV28 and J is TRBJ2-7, with a possible D match to TRBD1 (5 bases). The CDR3 length is 13 residues. Trimming removed 5 bases at V and 4 bases at J, with 12 bases between. Per the germline V gene, CDR1 is MDHEN and CDR2 is SYDVKM. The CDR3 DNA reads as TGTGCCAGCAGTCCAACGACAGAATACGAGCAGTACTTC. It translates to CASSPTTEYEQYF.

This clone was seen just once. The junction does not match germline at one end; this may be a read error. This chain connects TRBV6-5 to TRBJ2-2; 7 bases are shared with TRBD1. There are 15 residues in the CDR3. From germline, CDR1 is MNHEY and CDR2 SVGAGI. This CDR3 is CASSYSTGNAGELFF. DNA of the CDR3: TGTGCCAGCAGTTACTCGACAGGGAACGCCGGGGAGCTGTTTTTT.

The chain couples TRBV30 to TRBJ2-7, with 9 bases fitting TRBD1. Germline values: CDR1 GTSNPN, CDR2 SVGIG (reference sequence). This CDR3 contains 15 residues. Unmatched junction bases numbered 6, after V lost 3 bases and J lost 0 bases. CDR3 sequence (DNA): TGTGCCTGGAGAAACAGGGGGCCGTCCTCCTACGAGCAGTACTTC. Its translation: CAWRNRGPSSYEQYF.

This chain links TRBV27 with TRBJ2-1, with 9 nucleotides matching TRBD2. CDR1 is MNHEY and CDR2 is SMNVEV in the germline V gene (reference sequence). CDR3 length equals 17 residues. Trimming cost V 1 base and J 0 bases; bases outside gene matches: 4. The CDR3 protein is CASSLYGSGSSYNEQFF. The CDR3 bases are TGTGCCAGCAGTTTATATGGTAGCGGGAGCTCCTACAATGAGCAGTTCTTC.

The chain links TRBV6-6 to TRBJ1-3, with D perhaps TRBD1 (6 bases). Trimming removed 7 bases from V and 4 bases from J, with 14 bases in between. Germline V lookup: CDR1 MNHNY, CDR2 SVGAGI (reference sequence). The CDR3 runs to 14 residues. CDR3 DNA sequence: TGTGCCAGCAATTTTGGGGGGCCAGGAAACACCATATATTTT. Translating gives CASNFGGPGNTIYF.

In this sample, this clone turned up a few times. The genes are TRBV18 and TRBJ1-1, with D tentatively TRBD1 (5 bases). Germline V gives CDR1 KGHSH, CDR2 LQKENI. V lost 2 bases, J lost 5 bases, and 12 bases lay in between. The CDR3 consists of 14 residues. CDR3: CASSPLSGHTEAFF. In nucleotides, the CDR3 is TGTGCCAGCTCACCATTATCGGGGCATACTGAAGCTTTCTTT. Full variable domain (outside the CDR3, taken from reference TRBV18 and TRBJ1-1): NAGVMQNPRHLVRRRGQEARLRCSPMKGHSHVYWYRQLPEEGLKFMVYLQKENIIDESGMPKERFSAEFPKEGPSILRIQQVVRGDSAAYFCASSPLSGHTEAFFGQGTRLTVV.

The chain carries TRBV6-1 and TRBJ1-1; 8 bases match TRBD1. The ends lost 7 bases at V and 7 bases at J; junction bases unmatched: 11. CDR3 length: 14 residues. Per the germline V gene, CDR1 is MNHNS and CDR2 is SASEGT. CDR3 nucleotides: TGTGCCAGCACCGGACAGGGATGGGTTGGTGAAGCTTTCTTT. Translated, it gives CASTGQGWVGEAFF.

The chain couples TRBV18 to TRBJ1-5; weak D call: TRBD1 (6 bases). Germline values: CDR1 KGHSH, CDR2 LQKENI. V dropped 3 bases and J dropped 4 bases, with 10 bases sitting between them. CDR3 size: 14 residues. The CDR3 nucleotides are TGTGCCAGCTCACCGGGACACCAAAATCAGCCCCAGCATTTT. Translated: CASSPGHQNQPQHF.

The chain combines TRBV6-6 with TRBJ2-7; D uncertain. Germline V lookup: CDR1 MNHNY, CDR2 SVGAGI (reference sequence). The CDR3 is made up of 15 amino acids. Trimming pared 2 bases from V and 0 bases from J, leaving 11 bases between. The CDR3 here is CASSYVTASSYEQYF. DNA for the CDR3: TGTGCCAGCAGTTACGTGACTGCTAGCTCCTACGAGCAGTACTTC.

The chain employs TRBV7-9 and TRBJ2-2; the match to TRBD1 covers 10 bases. Germline V CDR1 and CDR2: SEHNR, FQNEAQ (reference sequence). Trimming at V came to 5 bases and at J to 2 bases, leaving 8 bases not matched to a gene. The CDR3 runs to 17 residues. The CDR3 protein is CASSVWGQGLNTGELFF. The CDR3 bases are TGTGCCAGCAGCGTTTGGGGACAGGGGTTAAACACCGGGGAGCTGTTTTTT. The variable domain in full, with the rest retrieved from reference TRBV7-9 and TRBJ2-2, is DTGVSQNPRHKITKRGQNVTFRCDPISEHNRLYWYRQTLGQGPEFLTYFQNEAQLEKSRLLSDRFSAERPKGSFSTLEIQRTEQGDSAMYLCASSVWGQGLNTGELFFGEGSRLTVL.

The genes are TRBV5-1 and TRBJ2-3, with D tentatively TRBD1 (5 bases). The germline V and J ends were trimmed by 8 bases and 1 base, with 17 bases remaining between them. The CDR3 sequence is 15 residues long. Germline-derived CDR1 and CDR2 are SGHRS and YFSETQ. The CDR3 reads CARYPDSLGTDTQYF. In DNA form, the CDR3 reads TGCGCCAGATATCCCGACAGCTTAGGCACAGATACGCAGTATTTT. Looking up the rest from reference TRBV5-1 and TRBJ2-3 gives the full variable domain: KAGVTQTPRYLIKTRGQQVTLSCSPISGHRSVSWYQQTPGQGLQFLFEYFSETQRNKGNFPGRFSGRQFSNSRSEMNVSTLELGDSALYLCARYPDSLGTDTQYFGPGTRLTVL.

Turning to this clone: Other DNA sequences of this sample code for an identical CDR3. The V call is TRBV6-1, the J call TRBJ1-5; D is possibly TRBD1 (6 bases). CDR3 length equals 14 residues. The V gene lost 2 bases and the J gene lost 2 bases, with 7 bases spanning the gap. Germline V lookup: CDR1 MNHNS, CDR2 SASEGT. The CDR3 sequence: CASSERTGNQPQHF. The CDR3 coding sequence is TGTGCCAGCAGTGAAAGGACAGGCAATCAGCCCCAGCATTTT.

This clone has a single count. This chain uses TRBV28 with TRBJ1-1; TRBD1 matches 8 bases. V was pared by 3 bases and J by 4 bases, with 4 bases of the junction left unmatched. This CDR3 has 14 amino acids. In germline, CDR1 is MDHEN, CDR2 SYDVKM. The CDR3 sequence is CASSFYRGGTEAFF. The DNA of the CDR3 is TGTGCCAGCAGTTTTTACAGGGGGGGCACTGAAGCTTTCTTT.

J is TRBJ2-1 and V is TRBV9, with 9 nucleotides matching TRBD2. J was trimmed by 7 bases and V by 0 bases; bases with no gene match: 5. CDR1 SGDLS and CDR2 YYNGEE come from the germline V gene. This CDR3 has 15 residues. CDR3 sequence reads: CASSVVSGSVNEQFF. The CDR3 DNA sequence: TGTGCCAGCAGCGTAGTTAGCGGGAGCGTGAATGAGCAGTTCTTC.

The J gene is TRBJ2-1, the V gene TRBV7-9; the D gene is possibly TRBD2 (6 bases). The CDR3 contains 11 residues. The germline CDR1 and CDR2 sequences are SEHNR and FQNEAQ (reference sequence). V lost 4 bases, J lost 8 bases, and 6 bases lay in between. DNA of the CDR3: TGTGCCAGCAGCTGGGAGGATGAGCAGTTCTTC. Amino acid sequence: CASSWEDEQFF.

This clone was recorded once. The chain is built from TRBV9 and TRBJ2-1; D call uncertain. The germline V gene has CDR1 SGDLS and CDR2 YYNGEE. CDR3 size: 17 residues. V gave up 0 bases and J gave up 5 bases, with 18 bases separating them. The chain's CDR3 is CASSVGSTSLGNNEQFF. The CDR3 DNA is TGTGCCAGCAGCGTAGGATCCACCAGCCTCGGAAACAATGAGCAGTTCTTC.